The present T cell receptor beta chain was sequenced within a study of T cells in women clearing cervical HPV infection. In the study overall: Case blood was drawn a median about 23 weeks after lesion detection. The study's findings and limits: Richness plus V gene abundances separated cases from controls with AUC 0.65 to 0.85. T-cell numbers per sample were unknown and may explain richness differences.

Points on this clone: What it binds is not known. Read coverage stops 3 residues before the CDR3 terminus; the germline J gene supplies the remainder. Other DNA sequences of this sample code for an identical CDR3.

Germline V CDR1 and CDR2: SGHRS, YFSETQ. This CDR3 has 15 residues. Genomic DNA, averaging roughly 1,200 ng per sample, yielded TCR beta CDR3 via immunoSEQ. Measured with immunoSEQ multiplex PCR; TCRdb has only the in-frame clones, and not every one. This repertoire includes some 50,000 clones. The receptor was isolated from a woman between 18 and 70 years old with a cervical HPV16 infection that either progressed to CIN3+ or cleared (not recorded which). The chain carries TRBV5-1 and TRBJ1-2, with D perhaps TRBD1 (5 bases). Input material: blood buffy coat. The part of the CDR3 DNA that was read is TGCGCCAGCAGCCAACGGGTCAGGGAGAACGCTGGT. Protein product: CASSQRVRENAG. The whole CDR3 region reads CASSQRVRENAGYTF.